Presented here are 28 T cell receptor beta chains from one specimen sequenced in a study of identical twins. One entry per CDR3 protein results from TCRdb running MiXCR on the 5' RACE reads. The table has about 530,000 distinct CDR3 sequences, roughly 15% seen once. The data also belong to a second study, concerning yellow fever vaccine responses in identical twins.

Source material: CD4+ T cells sorted from blood. The receptors here all came from a woman aged 18-29 years in good health.

This chain joins TRBV20-1 and TRBJ2-1, with TRBD2 matching 9 bases. This CDR3 spans 13 amino acids. The J segment lost 9 bases and the V segment lost 0 bases, leaving 3 bases of the junction unmatched. Per germline, CDR1 DFQATT and CDR2 SNEGSKA (reference sequence). CDR3 coding DNA: TGCAGTGCTAGAGACGGGACTAGCAGTGAGCAGTTCTTC. Translated: CSARDGTSSEQFF.

V gene TRBV27 combines with J gene TRBJ1-1; 9 nucleotides agree with TRBD1. The J segment lost 5 bases and the V segment lost 5 bases, leaving 12 bases of the junction unmatched. Germline V gene data show CDR1 as MNHEY and CDR2 as SMNVEV (reference sequence). The CDR3 sequence is 16 residues long. CDR3 residues: CASSRVGTGTVTEAFF. DNA for the CDR3: TGTGCCAGCAGTCGCGTGGGGACAGGGACAGTAACTGAAGCTTTCTTT.

V and J are TRBV5-1 and TRBJ2-5, with D hard to call. Between the trimmed V and J ends, which lost 0 bases and 1 base, there was a span of 7 bases. This CDR3 spans 14 amino acids. Germline values: CDR1 SGHRS, CDR2 YFSETQ. This chain's CDR3 is CASSLGTPQETQYF. For the CDR3, the DNA is TGCGCCAGCAGCTTGGGGACGCCCCAAGAGACCCAGTACTTC.

The table lists this clonotype with a few counts. This rearrangement joins TRBV12-3 or TRBV12-4 to TRBJ2-2; no firm D call. Between the trimmed V and J ends, which lost 4 bases and 1 base, there was a span of 16 bases. CDR3 length: 17 residues. Here the CDR3 DNA reads TGTGCCAGCAGTTGGTTTTGGACGTTTGGGAACACCGGGGAGCTGTTTTTT. The encoded protein is CASSWFWTFGNTGELFF.

The chain is built from TRBV11-3 and TRBJ2-2; D is ambiguous. Trimming stripped 1 base from V and 4 bases from J, with 4 bases between. Germline CDR1 SGHNT, CDR2 YENEEA. CDR3 length: 13 amino acids. CDR3 in DNA: TGTGCCAGCAGCTTAGGGATCACCGGGGAGCTGTTTTTT. Amino acids: CASSLGITGELFF. Filled out from reference TRBV11-3 and TRBJ2-2, the complete variable domain reads EAGVVQSPRYKIIEKKQPVAFWCNPISGHNTLYWYLQNLGQGPELLIRYENEEAVDDSQLPKDRFSAERLKGVDSTLKIQPAELGDSAVYLCASSLGITGELFFGEGSRLTVL.

The gene calls are TRBV11-3 and TRBJ2-6; D ambiguous. Germline V gene data show CDR1 as SGHNT and CDR2 as YENEEA. CDR3 length: 16 residues. Trimming left V 0 bases short and J 4 bases short, with 10 bases between. The CDR3: CASSLDLVSGANVLTF. The CDR3 DNA sequence: TGTGCCAGCAGCTTAGATCTAGTGTCCGGGGCCAACGTCCTGACTTTC.

This clonotype has just a few counts. CDR3 protein: CASGLGPLGTGELFF. The CDR3 DNA is TGTGCTAGTGGTTTGGGACCGCTGGGCACCGGGGAGCTGTTTTTT. The chain couples TRBV12-5 to TRBJ2-2; no reliable D call. This CDR3 contains 15 residues. Germline lookup yields CDR1 LGHNT and CDR2 FRNRAP. Trimming took off 1 base at V and 4 bases at J, with 10 bases between the two ends.

This clonotype was recorded only once. The chain joins TRBV28 to TRBJ2-5; 9 positions agree with TRBD1. This CDR3 comprises 17 residues. Germline V gene data show CDR1 as MDHEN and CDR2 as SYDVKM. V shed 2 bases, J shed 0 bases, and the junction held 7 bases outside the gene matches. CDR3 in DNA: TGTGCCAGCAGTTTAATGTTAGGACAGGGGTACCAAGAGACCCAGTACTTC. Amino acids: CASSLMLGQGYQETQYF. Supplemented by reference TRBV28 and TRBJ2-5, the full variable domain reads DVKVTQSSRYLVKRTGEKVFLECVQDMDHENMFWYRQDPGLGLRLIYFSYDVKMKEKGDIPEGYSVSREKKERFSLILESASTNQTSMYLCASSLMLGQGYQETQYFGPGTRLLVL.

This clonotype has just a few counts. The rearrangement joins TRBV11-2 to TRBJ2-2; 7 bases are a match to TRBD1. Germline CDR1 and CDR2: SGHAT and FQNNGV. Trimming at V came to 7 bases and at J to 5 bases, leaving 4 bases not matched to a gene. This CDR3 spans 13 amino acids. The CDR3 DNA reads as TGTGCCAGCACTGACAGGGCTACCGGGGAGCTGTTTTTT. Translation: CASTDRATGELFF.

The V gene is TRBV2, the J gene TRBJ1-4; no definite D call. Trimming shortened V by 5 bases and J by 6 bases, and 13 bases separated the two germline ends. Germline V gene data show CDR1 as SNHLY and CDR2 as FYNNEI. There are 14 residues in the CDR3. The CDR3: CASSWATADEKLFF. The CDR3 DNA is TGTGCCAGCAGTTGGGCGACGGCGGATGAAAAACTGTTTTTT. Filled out from reference TRBV2 and TRBJ1-4, the complete variable domain reads EPEVTQTPSHQVTQMGQEVILRCVPISNHLYFYWYRQILGQKVEFLVSFYNNEISEKSEIFDDQFSVERPDGSNFTLKIRSTKLEDSAMYFCASSWATADEKLFFGSGTQLSVL.

This clonotype has a handful of counts. The CDR3: CASSLEADNYGYTF. CDR3 DNA: TGCGCCAGCAGCTTGGAGGCAGATAACTATGGCTACACCTTC. The chain combines TRBV5-1 with TRBJ1-2; D gene ambiguous. Germline V gene sequence: CDR1 SGHRS, CDR2 YFSETQ. The CDR3 has 14 amino acids. Trimming left V 0 bases short and J 1 base short, with 7 bases between.

The CDR3 here is CAISESTEGYEQYF. CDR3 bases: TGTGCCATCAGTGAGTCGACGGAGGGCTACGAGCAGTACTTC. The chain couples TRBV10-3 to TRBJ2-7; TRBD2 might be the D (6 bases). The V gene's germline CDR1 is ENHRY and CDR2 SYGVKD. This CDR3 region has 14 residues. Between the trimmed V and J ends, which lost 0 bases and 3 bases, there was a span of 9 bases.

This clonotype was recorded many times. The rearrangement joins TRBV7-3 to TRBJ2-5; 11 bases line up with TRBD2. The junction had 5 bases not matched to a gene; V was cut back by 6 bases and J by 2 bases. This CDR3 is 15 amino acids long. Germline V lookup: CDR1 SGHTA, CDR2 FQGTGA. Here the CDR3 reads CASSLGTSGQETQYF. DNA for the CDR3: TGTGCCAGCAGTTTAGGGACTAGCGGACAAGAGACCCAGTACTTC.

The chain couples TRBV27 to TRBJ1-2; 9 nucleotides match TRBD1. The trim removed 8 bases at V and 4 bases at J, leaving 11 bases unmatched. Germline V gene sequence: CDR1 MNHEY, CDR2 SMNVEV (reference sequence). The CDR3 is 15 residues long. The CDR3 DNA sequence: TGTGCCAGCCAGCCCGGGACAGGGATAAGCTATGGCTACACCTTC. This translates into CASQPGTGISYGYTF.

The rearrangement uses TRBV12-3 or TRBV12-4 and TRBJ2-7, with D perhaps TRBD1 (6 bases). V gave up 5 bases and J gave up 0 bases, with 17 bases separating them. CDR3 length equals 16 residues. The CDR3 region is CASSPERGTHSYEQYF. CDR3 DNA: TGTGCCAGCAGTCCCGAGAGGGGGACACACTCCTACGAGCAGTACTTC.

The chain carries TRBV7-9 and TRBJ2-7; D may be TRBD1 (6 bases). This CDR3 spans 14 amino acids. The V end lost 5 bases, the J end lost 5 bases, and 16 bases lay between the germline ends. Germline V gene lookup returns CDR1 SEHNR and CDR2 FQNEAQ (reference sequence). This chain's CDR3 is CASSGQSRDHEQYF. CDR3 DNA sequence: TGTGCCAGCAGCGGACAGTCCAGGGACCACGAGCAGTACTTC. Full variable domain (outside the CDR3, taken from reference TRBV7-9 and TRBJ2-7): DTGVSQNPRHKITKRGQNVTFRCDPISEHNRLYWYRQTLGQGPEFLTYFQNEAQLEKSRLLSDRFSAERPKGSFSTLEIQRTEQGDSAMYLCASSGQSRDHEQYFGPGTRLTVT.

This rearrangement joins TRBV28 to TRBJ2-1, with TRBD2 matching over 11 bases. In germline, CDR1 is MDHEN, CDR2 SYDVKM. The ends lost 5 bases at V and 1 base at J; junction bases unmatched: 7. The CDR3 runs to 17 residues. CDR3 bases: TGTGCCAGCAGTCCCTTTAGCGGGGGGGGGTCCTACAATGAGCAGTTCTTC. Amino acids: CASSPFSGGGSYNEQFF.

DNA of the CDR3: TGTGCCAGCAGGGGGCTAGCGGGAGGTGGCGAGCAGTACTTC. It specifies CASRGLAGGGEQYF. This chain joins TRBV6-1 and TRBJ2-7; 11 positions agree with TRBD2. The germline gives CDR1 MNHNS, CDR2 SASEGT. This CDR3 comprises 14 residues. Germline trimming cut 6 bases from V and 6 bases from J; bases unmatched to any gene: 7.

This chain links TRBV3-1 with TRBJ2-1, with 10 bases identical to TRBD2. V dropped 4 bases and J dropped 7; count of bases not matched to a gene: 4. The CDR3 runs 14 residues. The germline V gene encodes CDR1 LGHDT and CDR2 YNNKEL (reference sequence). The CDR3 nucleotides are TGTGCCAGCAGCCGGACTAGCGGTCCGAATGAGCAGTTCTTC. This codes for CASSRTSGPNEQFF.

This clonotype showed up just a few times. The chain combines TRBV6-1 with TRBJ1-4; unclear D gene. The ends were cut back, 6 bases at V and 8 bases at J, with 7 bases in the middle. Germline loops: CDR1 MNHNS, CDR2 SASEGT. CDR3 size: 11 residues. CDR3 bases: TGTGCCAGCAGAATCGGAGAAAAACTGTTTTTT. Its protein is CASRIGEKLFF.

The chain combines TRBV6-2 or TRBV6-3 with TRBJ1-1, with D hard to call. The V end was cut by 7 bases, the J end by 7 bases, with 10 bases between. The CDR3 totals 11 residues. Germline-derived CDR1 and CDR2 are MNHEY and SVGEGT. CDR3 nucleotide sequence: TGTGCCAGCACGGCAGAGATTGAAGCTTTCTTT. This gives the protein CASTAEIEAFF.

This clonotype was detected a few times. The chain employs TRBV5-1 and TRBJ1-2; D remains ambiguous. The length of the CDR3 is 16 residues. Trimming took 3 bases from V and 4 from J, leaving 19 bases between them. The germline V gene has CDR1 SGHRS and CDR2 YFSETQ. CDR3 bases: TGCGCCAGCAGCTCGGCCCCGTCCAGCGGGGTCTATGGCTACACCTTC. This gives the protein CASSSAPSSGVYGYTF.

The chain carries TRBV12-3 or TRBV12-4 and TRBJ2-7, with 9 bases fitting TRBD2. The V gene end was trimmed by 4 bases and the J gene end by 2 bases; junction bases not matched to a gene: 12. This CDR3 region has 17 residues. The CDR3 bases are TGTGCCAGCAGTTCAACACGTTTAGCGGGAGAGGCCTACGAGCAGTACTTC. Its translation is CASSSTRLAGEAYEQYF.

This clonotype was counted a few times. The rearrangement links TRBV20-1 to TRBJ2-3; 8 bases line up with TRBD2. The CDR3 runs 17 residues. J lost 0 bases, V lost 3 bases, and 11 bases had no gene match. Germline V gene lookup returns CDR1 DFQATT and CDR2 SNEGSKA (reference sequence). The CDR3 nucleotides read TGCAGTGCTAGTCGAGCGGGAGAACTACCTAGCACAGATACGCAGTATTTT. Amino acids: CSASRAGELPSTDTQYF.

The V call is TRBV24-1, the J call TRBJ2-2; 8 bases match TRBD2. Germline CDR1 is KGHDR and CDR2 is SFDVKD. The ends lost 5 bases at V and 5 bases at J; junction bases unmatched: 12. The CDR3 runs 17 residues. The CDR3 DNA is TGTGCCACCAGTGCGGGTCGTGGACTAGCAAGAACCGGGGAGCTGTTTTTT. This sequence encodes CATSAGRGLARTGELFF.

This clonotype was seen more than once but under ten times. The rearrangement uses TRBV3-1 and TRBJ2-2; D remains unclear. The CDR3 spans 13 residues. Trimming shortened V by 1 base and J by 6 bases, and 6 bases separated the two germline ends. Germline V lookup: CDR1 LGHDT, CDR2 YNNKEL (reference sequence). This chain's CDR3 is CASSQGLAGELFF. The CDR3 DNA follows: TGTGCCAGCAGCCAAGGGCTAGCCGGGGAGCTGTTTTTT.

This clonotype showed up just a few times. This rearrangement joins TRBV5-1 to TRBJ2-3; tentatively, D is TRBD2 (5 bases). The CDR3 has 14 amino acids. V was cut by 3 bases and J by 4 bases, with 12 bases left in between. Germline loops: CDR1 SGHRS, CDR2 YFSETQ. The CDR3 DNA follows: TGCGCCAGCAGCTCCGGGGTGGATGCAGATACGCAGTATTTT. Translated, it gives CASSSGVDADTQYF.

The J gene is TRBJ1-1, the V gene TRBV15; 10 nucleotides match TRBD1. V trimming: 1 base; J trimming: 10 bases; junction bases outside the gene matches: 12. Germline V gene sequence: CDR1 LNHNV, CDR2 YYDKDF (reference sequence). The CDR3 extends over 16 amino acids. CDR3 coding DNA: TGTGCCACCAGCAGAGCGGGAGGAGGACAGGGGGTTACAGCTTTCTTT. Translated, it gives CATSRAGGGQGVTAFF. The full variable domain, rest sourced from reference TRBV15 and TRBJ1-1, is DAMVIQNPRYQVTQFGKPVTLSCSQTLNHNVMYWYQQKSSQAPKLLFHYYDKDFNNEADTPDNFQSRRPNTSFCFLDIRSPGLGDTAMYLCATSRAGGGQGVTAFFGQGTRLTVV.